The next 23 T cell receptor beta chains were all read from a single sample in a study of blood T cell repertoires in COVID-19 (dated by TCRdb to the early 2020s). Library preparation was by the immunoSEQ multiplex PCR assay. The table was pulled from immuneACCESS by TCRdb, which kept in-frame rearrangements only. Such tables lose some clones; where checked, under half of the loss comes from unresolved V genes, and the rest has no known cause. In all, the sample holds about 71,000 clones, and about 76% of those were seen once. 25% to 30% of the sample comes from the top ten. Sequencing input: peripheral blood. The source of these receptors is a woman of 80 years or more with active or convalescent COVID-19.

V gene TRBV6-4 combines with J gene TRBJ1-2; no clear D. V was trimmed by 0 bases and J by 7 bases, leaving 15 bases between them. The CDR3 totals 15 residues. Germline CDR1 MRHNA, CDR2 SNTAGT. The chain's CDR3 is CASSDSRTPGRGYTF. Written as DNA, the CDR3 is TGTGCCAGCAGTGACTCGAGGACTCCTGGCCGTGGCTACACCTTC.

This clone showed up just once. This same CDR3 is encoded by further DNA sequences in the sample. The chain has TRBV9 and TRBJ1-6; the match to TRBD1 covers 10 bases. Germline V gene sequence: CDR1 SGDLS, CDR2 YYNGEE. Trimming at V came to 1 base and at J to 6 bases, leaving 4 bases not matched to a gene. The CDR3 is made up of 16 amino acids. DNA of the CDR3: TGTGCCAGCAGCGTATTAGGGGACAGGGGTAATTCACCCCTCCACTTT. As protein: CASSVLGDRGNSPLHF.

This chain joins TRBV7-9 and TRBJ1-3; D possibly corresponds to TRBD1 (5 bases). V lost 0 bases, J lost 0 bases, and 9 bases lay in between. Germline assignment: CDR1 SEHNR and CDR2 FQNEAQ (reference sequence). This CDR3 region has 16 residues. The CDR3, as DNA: TGTGCCAGCAGCTTAGCCCGGGGGGTCTCTGGAAACACCATATATTTT. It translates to CASSLARGVSGNTIYF.

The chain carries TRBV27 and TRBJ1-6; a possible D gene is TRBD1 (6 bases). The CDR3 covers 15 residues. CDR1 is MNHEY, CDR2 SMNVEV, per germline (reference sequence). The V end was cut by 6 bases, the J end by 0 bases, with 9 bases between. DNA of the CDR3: TGTGCCAGCAGACCACAGGGCTCCTATAATTCACCCCTCCACTTT. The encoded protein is CASRPQGSYNSPLHF.

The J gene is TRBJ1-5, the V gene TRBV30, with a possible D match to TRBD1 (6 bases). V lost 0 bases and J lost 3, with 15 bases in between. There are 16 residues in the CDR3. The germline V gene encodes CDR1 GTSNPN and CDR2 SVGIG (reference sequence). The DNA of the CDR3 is TGTGCCTGGAGTGTAGGGGGTCGGGTAGTCAATCAGCCCCAGCATTTT. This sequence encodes CAWSVGGRVVNQPQHF.

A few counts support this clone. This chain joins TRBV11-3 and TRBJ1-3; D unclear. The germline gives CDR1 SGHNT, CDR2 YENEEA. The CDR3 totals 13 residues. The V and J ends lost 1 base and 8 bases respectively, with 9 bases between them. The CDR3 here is CASSLGPADTIYF. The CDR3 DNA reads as TGTGCCAGCAGCTTAGGTCCGGCGGACACCATATATTTT.

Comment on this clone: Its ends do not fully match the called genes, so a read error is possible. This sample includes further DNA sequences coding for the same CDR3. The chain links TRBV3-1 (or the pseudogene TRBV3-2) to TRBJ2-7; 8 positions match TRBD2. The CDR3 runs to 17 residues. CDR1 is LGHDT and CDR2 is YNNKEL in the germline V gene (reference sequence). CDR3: CARSHGANGGVVYEQYF. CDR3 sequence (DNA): TGTGCCCGCAGCCACGGAGCGAACGGGGGGGTGGTGTACGAGCAGTACTTC.

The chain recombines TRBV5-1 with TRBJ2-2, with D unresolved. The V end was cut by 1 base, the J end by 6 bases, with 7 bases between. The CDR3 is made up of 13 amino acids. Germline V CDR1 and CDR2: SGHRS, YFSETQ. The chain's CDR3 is CASSLTLAGELFF. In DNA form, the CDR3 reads TGCGCCAGCAGCTTGACCTTAGCCGGGGAGCTGTTTTTT.

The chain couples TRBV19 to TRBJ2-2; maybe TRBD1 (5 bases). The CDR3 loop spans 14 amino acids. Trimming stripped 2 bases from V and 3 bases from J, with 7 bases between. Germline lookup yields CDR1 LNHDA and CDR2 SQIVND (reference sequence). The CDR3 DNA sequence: TGTGCCAGTAGTATAATGACAGACACCGGGGAGCTGTTTTTT. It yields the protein CASSIMTDTGELFF.

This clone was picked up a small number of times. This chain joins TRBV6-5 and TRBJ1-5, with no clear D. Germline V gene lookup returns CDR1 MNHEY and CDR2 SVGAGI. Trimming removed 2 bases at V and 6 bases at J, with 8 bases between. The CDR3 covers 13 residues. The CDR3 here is CASSYGNGQPQHF. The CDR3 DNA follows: TGTGCCAGCAGTTACGGCAATGGTCAGCCCCAGCATTTT.

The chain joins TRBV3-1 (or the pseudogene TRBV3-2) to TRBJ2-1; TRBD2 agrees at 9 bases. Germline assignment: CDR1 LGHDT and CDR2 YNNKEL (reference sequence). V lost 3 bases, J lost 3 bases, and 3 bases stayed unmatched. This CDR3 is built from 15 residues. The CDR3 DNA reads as TGTGCCAGCAGCCAGATTAGCGGGGGCTACAATGAGCAGTTCTTC. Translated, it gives CASSQISGGYNEQFF.

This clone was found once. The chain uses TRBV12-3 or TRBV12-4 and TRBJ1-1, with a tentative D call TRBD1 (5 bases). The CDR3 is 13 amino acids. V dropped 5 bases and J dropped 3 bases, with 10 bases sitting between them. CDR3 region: CASSLTGDTEAFF. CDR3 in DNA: TGTGCCAGCAGTCTAACAGGAGACACTGAAGCTTTCTTT.

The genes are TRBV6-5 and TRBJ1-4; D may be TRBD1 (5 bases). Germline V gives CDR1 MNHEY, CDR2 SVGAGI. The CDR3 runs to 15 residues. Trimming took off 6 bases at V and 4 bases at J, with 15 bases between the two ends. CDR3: CASRARRGGNEKLFF. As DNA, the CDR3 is TGTGCCAGCAGAGCTCGGCGGGGGGGTAATGAAAAACTGTTTTTT.

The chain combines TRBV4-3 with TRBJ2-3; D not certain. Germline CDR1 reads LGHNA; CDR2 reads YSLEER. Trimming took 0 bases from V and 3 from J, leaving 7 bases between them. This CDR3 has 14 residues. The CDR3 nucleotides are TGCGCCAGCAGCCAAGATTTAGCTACAGATACGCAGTATTTT. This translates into CASSQDLATDTQYF.

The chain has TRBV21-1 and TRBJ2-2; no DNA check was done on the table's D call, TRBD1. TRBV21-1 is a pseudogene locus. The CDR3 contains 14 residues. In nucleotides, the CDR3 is TGTGCCAGCAGCAGCAGGGGGCACACCGGGGAGCTGTTTTTT. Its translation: CASSSRGHTGELFF.

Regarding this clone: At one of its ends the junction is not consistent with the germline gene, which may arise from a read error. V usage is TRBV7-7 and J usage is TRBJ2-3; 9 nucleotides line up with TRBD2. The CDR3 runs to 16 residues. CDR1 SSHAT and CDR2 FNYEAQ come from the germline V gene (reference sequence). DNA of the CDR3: TGTGCTAGCAGCTTAGCCGGCGGGGGGGCCGTAGATACGCAGTATTTT. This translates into CASSLAGGGAVDTQYF. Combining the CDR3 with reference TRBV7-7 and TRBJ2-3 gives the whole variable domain GAGVSQSPRYKVTKRGQDVTLRCDPISSHATLYWYQQALGQGPEFLTYFNYEAQPDKSGLPSDRFSAERPEGSISTLTIQRTEQRDSAMYRCASSLAGGGAVDTQYFGPGTRLTVL.

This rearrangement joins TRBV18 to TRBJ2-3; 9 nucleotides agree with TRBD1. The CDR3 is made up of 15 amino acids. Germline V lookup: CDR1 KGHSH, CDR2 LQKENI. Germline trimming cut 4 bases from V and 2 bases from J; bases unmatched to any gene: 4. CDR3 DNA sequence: TGTGCCAGCTCACAGGACAGGGGACACACAGATACGCAGTATTTT. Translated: CASSQDRGHTDTQYF.

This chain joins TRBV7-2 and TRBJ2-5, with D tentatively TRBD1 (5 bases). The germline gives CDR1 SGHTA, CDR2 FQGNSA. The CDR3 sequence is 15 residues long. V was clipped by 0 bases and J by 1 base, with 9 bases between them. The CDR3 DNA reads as TGTGCCAGCAGCTTAGCAAGTGGGGCCCAAGAGACCCAGTACTTC. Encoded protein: CASSLASGAQETQYF.

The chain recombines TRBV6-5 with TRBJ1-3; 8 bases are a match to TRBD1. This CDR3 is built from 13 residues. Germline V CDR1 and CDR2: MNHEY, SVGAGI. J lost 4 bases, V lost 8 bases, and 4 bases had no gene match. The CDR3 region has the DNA TGTGCCAGCCTAGGACAGGGAGGAAACACCATATATTTT. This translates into CASLGQGGNTIYF.

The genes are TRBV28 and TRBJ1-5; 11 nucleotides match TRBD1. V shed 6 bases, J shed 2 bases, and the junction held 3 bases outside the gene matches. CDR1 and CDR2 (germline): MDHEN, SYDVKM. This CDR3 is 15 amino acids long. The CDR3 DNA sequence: TGTGCCAGCAGGGGACAGGGGGGAGGCAATCAGCCCCAGCATTTT. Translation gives CASRGQGGGNQPQHF.

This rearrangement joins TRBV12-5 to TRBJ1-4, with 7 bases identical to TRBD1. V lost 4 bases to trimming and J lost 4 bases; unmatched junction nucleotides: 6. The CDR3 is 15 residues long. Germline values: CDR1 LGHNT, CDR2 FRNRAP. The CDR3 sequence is CASGCVGQLNEKLFF. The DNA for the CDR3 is TGTGCTAGTGGTTGCGTGGGACAGCTTAATGAAAAACTGTTTTTT.

CDR3 DNA: TGTGCCAGCAGCTTAGGGTTCGGGACATTTAATTCACCCCTCCACTTT. Translated: CASSLGFGTFNSPLHF. The J gene is TRBJ1-6, the V gene TRBV11-2; TRBD1 might be the D (6 bases). The V gene's germline CDR1 is SGHAT and CDR2 FQNNGV. V lost 1 base and J 6 bases, leaving 13 bases between the germline ends. The length of the CDR3 is 16 residues.

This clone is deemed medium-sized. The CDR3 sequence is CASSQGVAGPVGYTF. In DNA, the CDR3 is TGTGCCAGCAGCCAAGGGGTCGCAGGGCCGGTTGGCTACACCTTC. The chain links TRBV14 to TRBJ1-2; possible D gene TRBD1, 5 bases. Looked up from germline, CDR1 is SGHDN and CDR2 is FVKESK. Trimming took 1 base from V and 7 from J, leaving 16 bases between them. The CDR3 extends over 15 amino acids.